These 24 T cell receptor beta chains share one sample of origin, sequenced in a study of cytotoxic CD8 clonotypes in ibrutinib-treated CLL. The data were produced by immunoSEQ multiplex PCR, yet TCRdb's version contains in-frame clones alone and is incomplete. This sample has roughly 250,000 clones, with about three quarters found just once. The input for sequencing was PBMCs, taken after 24 months of ibrutinib treatment. The receptors here all came from a human donor with chronic lymphocytic leukemia.

This chain links TRBV5-1 with TRBJ2-2; the D gene is possibly TRBD1 (6 bases). CDR3 size: 14 residues. V lost 5 bases, J lost 1 base, and 9 bases lay in between. Per germline, CDR1 SGHRS and CDR2 YFSETQ. The CDR3, as DNA: TGCGCCAGCAGACGGACAGAGAACACCGGGGAGCTGTTTTTT. Protein: CASRRTENTGELFF.

This clone has only one observation. This rearrangement joins TRBV18 to TRBJ2-1, with 10 bases lining up with TRBD2. This CDR3 region has 16 residues. Germline loops: CDR1 KGHSH, CDR2 LQKENI. The V and J ends lost 2 bases and 2 bases, in that order; junction bases with no gene match: 3. The CDR3: CASSPITSGTYNEQFF. CDR3 coding DNA: TGTGCCAGCTCACCAATCACTAGCGGGACCTACAATGAGCAGTTCTTC.

A few counts support this clone. The genes are TRBV27 and TRBJ1-5; D possibly corresponds to TRBD1 (6 bases). Trimming removed 4 bases from V and 4 bases from J, with 14 bases in between. The CDR3 consists of 15 residues. Germline V gene lookup returns CDR1 MNHEY and CDR2 SMNVEV (reference sequence). CDR3 in DNA: TGTGCCAGCAGTTCTGGACAGAGCGGGAATCAGCCCCAGCATTTT. It translates to CASSSGQSGNQPQHF.

The genes are TRBV6-5 and TRBJ2-3, with D possibly being TRBD1 (5 bases). CDR3 length equals 14 residues. Trimming took off 2 bases at V and 4 bases at J, with 10 bases between the two ends. Germline V lookup: CDR1 MNHEY, CDR2 SVGAGI. CDR3 sequence: CASSYRQGSDTQYF. The CDR3 region has the DNA TGTGCCAGCAGTTACCGCCAGGGATCAGATACGCAGTATTTT.

The J gene is TRBJ2-7, the V gene TRBV25-1, with D perhaps given as TRBD1 or TRBD2 (5 bases each). The V end was cut by 3 bases, the J end by 0 bases, with 18 bases between. The V gene's germline CDR1 is MGHDK and CDR2 SYGVNS. The CDR3 sequence is 17 residues long. The CDR3 coding sequence is TGTGCCAGCAGTGATCATGGGACGCGAAGGGGCTCCTACGAGCAGTACTTC. Its translation is CASSDHGTRRGSYEQYF.

This clone was recorded once. The genes are TRBV28 and TRBJ2-7, with D perhaps TRBD1 (5 bases). Trimming left V 8 bases short and J 6 bases short, with 11 bases between. This CDR3 region has 11 residues. The germline V gene encodes CDR1 MDHEN and CDR2 SYDVKM. DNA of the CDR3: TGTGCCAGCTTGCAGGGTGGCGAGCAGTACTTC. Amino acids: CASLQGGEQYF.

This clone was observed at least ten times. The rearrangement uses TRBV28 and TRBJ2-7, with a weak D call TRBD1 (5 bases). The germline V gene has CDR1 MDHEN and CDR2 SYDVKM. V shed 4 bases and J shed 3 bases, with 10 bases lying between them. The CDR3 has 13 residues. The CDR3 DNA reads as TGTGCCAGCAGTTCTCTTACAGGCTACGAGCAGTACTTC. Protein: CASSSLTGYEQYF.

The chain uses TRBV5-1 and TRBJ2-3; D is possibly TRBD1 or TRBD2 (5 bases each). The CDR3 spans 14 residues. V dropped 5 bases and J dropped 4 bases, with 14 bases sitting between them. From germline, CDR1 is SGHRS and CDR2 YFSETQ. CDR3 in DNA: TGCGCCAGCAGTCCCGGGGCCAGCGCAGATACGCAGTATTTT. It yields the protein CASSPGASADTQYF.

The V call is TRBV4-1, the J call TRBJ2-3; perhaps TRBD2 as D (6 bases). Looked up from germline, CDR1 is MGHRA and CDR2 is YSYEKL. V was trimmed by 4 bases and J by 6 bases, leaving 17 bases between them. CDR3 size: 15 residues. CDR3 sequence (DNA): TGCGCCAGCAGCCCGGAGGGAACTGGGAAGGATACGCAGTATTTT. This codes for CASSPEGTGKDTQYF.

This clone has just a few counts. The gene calls are TRBV7-3 and TRBJ2-7; possible D gene TRBD1, 6 bases. There are 13 residues in the CDR3. The V gene lost 1 base and the J gene lost 6 bases, with 10 bases spanning the gap. CDR1 SGHTA and CDR2 FQGTGA come from the germline V gene. Written as DNA, the CDR3 is TGTGCCAGCAGCTTAAGCGTGGACAGCGAGCAGTACTTC. Protein: CASSLSVDSEQYF.

The rearrangement links TRBV30 to TRBJ1-1; D remains unclear. The CDR3 is 11 residues long. Trimming took off 1 base at V and 3 bases at J, with 3 bases between the two ends. Germline CDR1 GTSNPN, CDR2 SVGIG (reference sequence). The DNA for the CDR3 is TGTGCCTGGAGTGGGGACACTGAAGCTTTCTTT. Its protein product is CAWSGDTEAFF.

This clone was detected a few times. The chain links TRBV27 to TRBJ1-5; D remains ambiguous. The CDR3 consists of 13 residues. Trimming took 5 bases from V and 2 from J, leaving 7 bases between them. Germline CDR1 is MNHEY and CDR2 is SMNVEV (reference sequence). The CDR3 protein is CASSPLGNQPQHF. The CDR3 bases are TGTGCCAGCAGTCCCCTGGGCAATCAGCCCCAGCATTTT.

V is TRBV7-3 and J is TRBJ2-1; the match to TRBD2 covers 9 bases. Losses at the gene ends were 2 bases for V and 6 bases for J; bases not matched to a gene: 5. CDR3 length equals 15 residues. In germline, CDR1 is SGHTA, CDR2 FQGTGA. This CDR3 is CASSLGVAGANEQFF. The CDR3 coding sequence is TGTGCCAGCAGCTTAGGGGTAGCGGGAGCCAATGAGCAGTTCTTC.

This clone was picked up a small number of times. The gene calls are TRBV5-1 and TRBJ1-2; perhaps TRBD1 as D (6 bases). V was clipped by 5 bases and J by 9 bases, with 32 bases between them. Germline-derived CDR1 and CDR2 are SGHRS and YFSETQ. The CDR3 consists of 18 residues. CDR3 sequence reads: CASSSTDMTGLLFRSYTF. CDR3 bases: TGCGCCAGCAGTTCTACCGATATGACAGGACTACTATTCAGAAGCTACACCTTC.

V is TRBV7-9 and J is TRBJ1-4; D possibly corresponds to TRBD1 (5 bases). This CDR3 is 15 amino acids long. The V end was cut by 1 base, the J end by 7 bases, with 13 bases between. The germline V gene has CDR1 SEHNR and CDR2 FQNEAQ (reference sequence). CDR3: CASSLGAGSREKLFF. The DNA of the CDR3 is TGTGCCAGCAGCTTAGGGGCAGGGTCGCGTGAAAAACTGTTTTTT.

This clone came up a few times. The chain joins TRBV7-3 to TRBJ2-1, with 9 bases identical to TRBD2. Trimming removed 0 bases from V and 9 bases from J; junction bases left unmatched: 9. The length of the CDR3 is 16 residues. Germline V gives CDR1 SGHTA, CDR2 FQGTGA. The CDR3 region is CASSLTPASGNSEQFF. The CDR3, as DNA: TGTGCCAGCAGCTTAACGCCGGCTAGCGGGAACAGTGAGCAGTTCTTC.

Note on this clone: An end of the junction differs from the germline gene, which may be a read error. The chain carries TRBV7-7 and TRBJ2-5, with 8 positions matching TRBD1. The CDR3 totals 14 residues. Germline V gives CDR1 SSHAT, CDR2 FNYEAQ (reference sequence). CDR3 sequence reads: CASSPQGAGETQYF. The CDR3 DNA sequence: TGTGCTAGCAGCCCCCAGGGGGCGGGAGAGACCCAGTACTTC.

The chain links TRBV2 to TRBJ2-7, with TRBD2 matching 10 bases. Germline V gene data show CDR1 as SNHLY and CDR2 as FYNNEI. The V and J ends lost 6 bases and 6 bases, in that order; junction bases with no gene match: 11. This CDR3 has 15 residues. The CDR3 reads CASSPLLAGGSEQYF. CDR3 in DNA: TGTGCCAGCAGCCCCCTCTTAGCGGGAGGAAGCGAGCAGTACTTC.

This clone was counted between two and nine times. The rearrangement uses TRBV15 and TRBJ1-4; D ambiguous. This CDR3 contains 15 residues. CDR1 and CDR2 (germline): LNHNV, YYDKDF (reference sequence). V lost 0 bases, J lost 8 bases, and 13 bases lay in between. CDR3 sequence reads: CATSRDPASGEKLFF. CDR3 bases: TGTGCCACCAGCAGAGATCCGGCATCTGGGGAAAAACTGTTTTTT.

The rearrangement uses TRBV7-8 and TRBJ2-1; the D gene is possibly TRBD2 (6 bases). The CDR3 runs 17 residues. The germline gives CDR1 SGHVS, CDR2 FQNEAQ. Trimming pared 1 base from V and 2 bases from J, leaving 15 bases between. CDR3 nucleotide sequence: TGTGCCAGCAGCTTAGGGTTCGAGCGGGTCGCCTACAATGAGCAGTTCTTC. This gives the protein CASSLGFERVAYNEQFF.

This sequence joins TRBV11-2 and TRBJ2-4; no firm D call. The CDR3 has 16 residues. The V end was cut by 2 bases, the J end by 3 bases, with 14 bases between. CDR1 SGHAT and CDR2 FQNNGV come from the germline V gene. The CDR3 sequence is CASSLPGPGGKNIQYF. In nucleotides, the CDR3 is TGTGCCAGCAGCTTACCGGGTCCGGGCGGCAAAAACATTCAGTACTTC. Drawing the rest from reference TRBV11-2 and TRBJ2-4, the complete variable domain is EAGVAQSPRYKIIEKRQSVAFWCNPISGHATLYWYQQILGQGPKLLIQFQNNGVVDDSQLPKDRFSAERLKGVDSTLKIQPAKLEDSAVYLCASSLPGPGGKNIQYFGAGTRLSVL.

This clone showed up just once. The V and J genes are TRBV5-1 and TRBJ2-4; weak D call: TRBD2 (5 bases). In germline, CDR1 is SGHRS, CDR2 YFSETQ. This CDR3 has 17 amino acids. V shed 2 bases and J shed 0 bases, with 15 bases lying between them. The DNA of the CDR3 is TGCGCCAGCAGCTTTAGCGCCGAAAACCTAGCCAAAAACATTCAGTACTTC. Amino acid sequence: CASSFSAENLAKNIQYF.

V and J are TRBV19 and TRBJ1-1; perhaps TRBD1 as D (5 bases). Trimming removed 8 bases from V and 2 bases from J, with 6 bases in between. Germline lookup yields CDR1 LNHDA and CDR2 SQIVND (reference sequence). The CDR3 sequence is 11 residues long. DNA for the CDR3: TGTGCCAGTCAGGGTAACACTGAAGCTTTCTTT. Amino acids: CASQGNTEAFF.

V is TRBV25-1 and J is TRBJ1-1, with TRBD1 identical over 7 bases. J was trimmed by 0 bases and V by 6 bases; bases with no gene match: 7. This CDR3 has 15 amino acids. CDR1 and CDR2 from the germline V gene are MGHDK and SYGVNS. The CDR3, as DNA: TGTGCCAGCAGCGATTACACAGGGGTGAACACTGAAGCTTTCTTT. Protein: CASSDYTGVNTEAFF.